The 31 T cell receptor beta chains given below trace back to one sample, sequenced in a study of beta chain features in type 1 diabetes. The investigators reverse transcribed all of the isolated RNA, so they sequenced expressed TCRB transcripts. The data were produced by immunoSEQ multiplex PCR, yet TCRdb's version contains in-frame clones alone and is incomplete. The profile shows about 350,000 clones, about 20% of them singletons. The sequencing input was naive CD4+ T cells from blood. The receptors were gathered from a woman between 18 and 29 years old in good health.

The rearrangement links TRBV6-5 to TRBJ1-2, with 11 bases that match TRBD1. The germline V gene encodes CDR1 MNHEY and CDR2 SVGAGI. The CDR3 totals 15 residues. V lost 2 bases and J lost 3; bases outside the gene matches: 2. This CDR3 is CASSYRGQGDYGYTF. The CDR3 region has the DNA TGTGCCAGCAGTTACAGGGGACAGGGGGACTATGGCTACACCTTC.

The rearrangement uses TRBV5-1 and TRBJ1-2; 9 positions match TRBD1. From germline, CDR1 is SGHRS and CDR2 YFSETQ. There are 16 residues in the CDR3. The V segment lost 0 bases and the J segment 2 bases; nucleotides outside the gene matches: 5. The CDR3 coding sequence is TGCGCCAGCAGCTTGGACCCCGGGACAGGGAACTATGGCTACACCTTC. Amino acids: CASSLDPGTGNYGYTF.

To note about this clone: One junction end does not reproduce the germline sequence, and a read error may be involved. The chain carries TRBV7-7 and TRBJ2-3, with a tentative D call TRBD1 (6 bases). The CDR3 has 14 residues. The germline CDR1 and CDR2 sequences are SSHAT and FNYEAQ (reference sequence). The CDR3 sequence is CASSPTGRTDTQYF. CDR3 sequence (DNA): TGTGCTAGCAGCCCGACAGGTCGCACAGATACGCAGTATTTT.

This clone was detected only a few times. Relative to the germline gene, one junction end is altered; a read error may explain this. This chain links TRBV2 with TRBJ1-2, with TRBD1 identical over 7 bases. CDR3 length: 9 residues. CDR1 is SNHLY, CDR2 FYNNEI, per germline. The CDR3 sequence is CASSRGTAF. In DNA form, the CDR3 reads TGTGCCAGCAGCAGGGGGACTGCCTTC.

The chain is built from TRBV2 and TRBJ1-1; no firm D call. Germline CDR1 and CDR2: SNHLY and FYNNEI. This CDR3 spans 11 amino acids. The V end lost 8 bases, the J end lost 3 bases, and 7 bases lay between the germline ends. CDR3 sequence (DNA): TGTGCCAGCTCTTTTGACACTGAAGCTTTCTTT. It translates to CASSFDTEAFF.

This clone turned up a few times. V is TRBV7-2 and J is TRBJ1-4, with 8 bases that match TRBD1. The CDR3 loop spans 14 amino acids. Per germline, CDR1 SGHTA and CDR2 FQGNSA. Germline trimming cut 5 bases from V and 4 bases from J; bases unmatched to any gene: 3. The CDR3 DNA sequence: TGTGCCAGCAGCCGCGACAGGGGTAATGAAAAACTGTTTTTT. This encodes CASSRDRGNEKLFF.

This clone was counted a few times. The chain joins TRBV15 to TRBJ1-2, with D possibly matching TRBD1 (6 bases). The germline V gene has CDR1 LNHNV and CDR2 YYDKDF (reference sequence). Trimming took 0 bases from V and 4 from J, leaving 15 bases between them. The CDR3 totals 16 residues. The DNA of the CDR3 is TGTGCCACCAGCAGAGAGCTTGAGACAGGCAGCTATGGCTACACCTTC. It specifies CATSRELETGSYGYTF.

This chain links TRBV18 with TRBJ2-1; 9 bases fit TRBD1. V lost 8 bases and J lost 3; bases outside the gene matches: 2. This CDR3 contains 13 residues. Germline assignment: CDR1 KGHSH and CDR2 LQKENI. The CDR3 here is CASAGQGYNEQFF. CDR3 sequence (DNA): TGTGCCAGCGCGGGACAGGGCTACAATGAGCAGTTCTTC.

The chain carries TRBV30 and TRBJ2-1; weak D call: TRBD2 (6 bases). Germline loops: CDR1 GTSNPN, CDR2 SVGIG (reference sequence). The ends were cut back, 6 bases at V and 5 bases at J, with 17 bases in the middle. CDR3 length: 14 amino acids. In nucleotides, the CDR3 is TGTGCCTGCTACCGGGACTCCCTGAACAATGAGCAGTTCTTC. This codes for CACYRDSLNNEQFF.

The genes are TRBV7-2 and TRBJ2-2, with a weak D call TRBD2 (5 bases). The CDR3 has 13 amino acids. Germline loops: CDR1 SGHTA, CDR2 FQGNSA. V was pared by 5 bases and J by 6 bases, with 10 bases between. The CDR3: CASSRRGSGELFF. The CDR3 DNA is TGTGCCAGCAGCCGTCGAGGGTCCGGGGAGCTGTTTTTT.

In this sample, this clone turned up a few times. For the CDR3, the DNA is TGTGCCATCAGTGGGCAGGGCCAGCCCCAGCATTTT. This gives the protein CAISGQGQPQHF. V gene TRBV10-3 combines with J gene TRBJ1-5; D perhaps matches TRBD1 (5 bases). V gave up 4 bases and J gave up 7 bases, with 8 bases separating them. Germline V CDR1 and CDR2: ENHRY, SYGVKD. This CDR3 is built from 12 residues.

This clone turned up a few times. CDR3 loop: CASSPGGTSGSYEQYF. CDR3 bases: TGTGCCAGCAGCCCCGGAGGGACTAGCGGGAGCTACGAGCAGTACTTC. This sequence joins TRBV7-2 and TRBJ2-7; 14 bases line up with TRBD2. V lost 5 bases, J lost 3 bases, and 6 bases stayed unmatched. The V gene's germline CDR1 is SGHTA and CDR2 FQGNSA. The CDR3 is 16 residues long.

The chain employs TRBV5-1 and TRBJ2-7; D might be TRBD1 (6 bases). Trimming removed 4 bases from V and 0 bases from J, with 14 bases in between. The germline CDR1 and CDR2 sequences are SGHRS and YFSETQ. CDR3 length: 15 amino acids. CDR3 sequence (DNA): TGCGCCAGCAGCCAGGGACACTCCGTCTCCTACGAGCAGTACTTC. Translated: CASSQGHSVSYEQYF.

This clone was seen a handful of times. The V gene is TRBV5-5, the J gene TRBJ2-3; 8 bases are shared with TRBD2. The length of the CDR3 is 15 residues. V shed 4 bases and J 2 bases; nucleotides not matched to a gene: 6. Per germline, CDR1 SGHKS and CDR2 YYEKEE (reference sequence). The CDR3 coding sequence is TGTGCCAGCAGCCCGACTAGCGTTCACACAGATACGCAGTATTTT. Encoded protein: CASSPTSVHTDTQYF. Looking up the rest from reference TRBV5-5 and TRBJ2-3 gives the full variable domain: DAGVTQSPTHLIKTRGQQVTLRCSPISGHKSVSWYQQVLGQGPQFIFQYYEKEERGRGNFPDRFSARQFPNYSSELNVNALLLGDSALYLCASSPTSVHTDTQYFGPGTRLTVL.

This sequence joins TRBV7-2 and TRBJ1-2; the D is unclear. Deletions cut 5 bases from V and 3 bases from J, with 10 bases between. The length of the CDR3 is 13 residues. Germline lookup yields CDR1 SGHTA and CDR2 FQGNSA. The CDR3 DNA reads as TGTGCCAGCAGCCCACGGGTGGACTATGGCTACACCTTC. As protein: CASSPRVDYGYTF.

This clone occurred a few times. This chain uses TRBV7-2 with TRBJ2-3; D is ambiguous. Germline V gene lookup returns CDR1 SGHTA and CDR2 FQGNSA. The CDR3 extends over 12 amino acids. V gave up 5 bases and J gave up 5 bases, with 8 bases separating them. This CDR3 reads CASSTFRDTQYF. Here the CDR3 DNA reads TGTGCCAGCAGCACCTTCAGAGATACGCAGTATTTT.

In its sample, this clone was seen a few times. This chain uses TRBV6-1 with TRBJ2-7; 8 positions agree with TRBD2. Germline lookup yields CDR1 MNHNS and CDR2 SASEGT. The V gene end was trimmed by 3 bases and the J gene end by 4 bases; junction bases not matched to a gene: 11. The CDR3 has 16 amino acids. CDR3 nucleotides: TGTGCCAGCAGTGAGAGTCGGCGGGAGGTAGCGTACGAGCAGTACTTC. Translated, it gives CASSESRREVAYEQYF.

This clone was picked up a small number of times. The V and J genes are TRBV27 and TRBJ2-1; 8 positions match TRBD1. This CDR3 spans 13 amino acids. Germline V gene lookup returns CDR1 MNHEY and CDR2 SMNVEV (reference sequence). V dropped 6 bases and J dropped 5; count of bases not matched to a gene: 3. The CDR3 coding sequence is TGTGCCAGCAGGGACAGGGTCGACAATGAGCAGTTCTTC. Protein sequence: CASRDRVDNEQFF.

This clone was counted a few times. The chain recombines TRBV2 with TRBJ1-3; no definite D call. CDR1 SNHLY and CDR2 FYNNEI come from the germline V gene. V was clipped by 7 bases and J by 0 bases, with 7 bases between them. The CDR3 has 13 residues. The CDR3 loop reads CASTGSSGNTIYF. The CDR3 coding sequence is TGTGCCAGCACGGGTAGCTCTGGAAACACCATATATTTT.

This chain joins TRBV2 and TRBJ1-5, with 10 nucleotides matching TRBD1. With 6 bases clipped from V and 2 bases from J, the junction kept 7 bases outside the gene matches. The germline gives CDR1 SNHLY, CDR2 FYNNEI. This CDR3 comprises 16 residues. CDR3 amino acids: CASSPPGTGGNQPQHF. For the CDR3, the DNA is TGTGCCAGCAGCCCTCCCGGGACAGGGGGCAATCAGCCCCAGCATTTT.

V is TRBV5-1 and J is TRBJ2-6, with a possible D match to TRBD1 (6 bases). Germline assignment: CDR1 SGHRS and CDR2 YFSETQ. There are 16 residues in the CDR3. V lost 0 bases and J 4 bases, leaving 11 bases between the germline ends. This chain's CDR3 is CASSLAAGQGANVLTF. The CDR3, as DNA: TGCGCCAGCAGCTTGGCAGCCGGACAGGGGGCCAACGTCCTGACTTTC. Full variable domain (outside the CDR3, taken from reference TRBV5-1 and TRBJ2-6): KAGVTQTPRYLIKTRGQQVTLSCSPISGHRSVSWYQQTPGQGLQFLFEYFSETQRNKGNFPGRFSGRQFSNSRSEMNVSTLELGDSALYLCASSLAAGQGANVLTFGAGSRLTVL.

This clone was seen only a few times. The V gene is TRBV2, the J gene TRBJ2-3, with 8 bases identical to TRBD1. Germline V gene sequence: CDR1 SNHLY, CDR2 FYNNEI. CDR3 length: 18 amino acids. With 3 bases clipped from V and 3 bases from J, the junction kept 14 bases outside the gene matches. The CDR3 DNA reads as TGTGCCAGCAGTGATCGGACTACCGGGACAGGTCGGACAGATACGCAGTATTTT. It is translated as CASSDRTTGTGRTDTQYF.

This sequence joins TRBV29-1 and TRBJ2-5, with 7 bases that match TRBD1. The length of the CDR3 is 12 residues. The V gene's germline CDR1 is SQVTM and CDR2 ANQGSEA. V shed 6 bases, J shed 1 base, and the junction held 2 bases outside the gene matches. The CDR3 loop reads CSVGTAQETQYF. CDR3 DNA sequence: TGCAGCGTCGGGACAGCCCAAGAGACCCAGTACTTC. The variable domain in full, completed from reference TRBV29-1 and TRBJ2-5, reads SAVISQKPSRDICQRGTSLTIQCQVDSQVTMMFWYRQQPGQSLTLIATANQGSEATYESGFVIDKFPISRPNLTFSTLTVSNMSPEDSSIYLCSVGTAQETQYFGPGTRLLVL.

This clone turned up a few times. This rearrangement joins TRBV5-1 to TRBJ2-1, with 14 bases that match TRBD2. CDR1 is SGHRS, CDR2 YFSETQ, per germline. This CDR3 is 18 amino acids long. Trimming removed 6 bases from V and 1 base from J; junction bases left unmatched: 9. CDR3 in DNA: TGCGCCAGCATTCCCGGGACTAGCGGGAGCTATTCCTACAATGAGCAGTTCTTC. The encoded protein is CASIPGTSGSYSYNEQFF. Combining the CDR3 with reference TRBV5-1 and TRBJ2-1 gives the whole variable domain KAGVTQTPRYLIKTRGQQVTLSCSPISGHRSVSWYQQTPGQGLQFLFEYFSETQRNKGNFPGRFSGRQFSNSRSEMNVSTLELGDSALYLCASIPGTSGSYSYNEQFFGPGTRLTVL.

This clone came up a few times. The chain is built from TRBV14 and TRBJ2-2; D is perhaps TRBD2 (5 bases). This CDR3 contains 16 residues. The germline gives CDR1 SGHDN, CDR2 FVKESK. Trimming removed 2 bases at V and 0 bases at J, with 10 bases between. The CDR3 spells CASSQLRASNTGELFF. The CDR3 nucleotides are TGTGCCAGCAGCCAATTGAGGGCTTCGAACACCGGGGAGCTGTTTTTT.

V and J are TRBV18 and TRBJ1-1; D might be TRBD1 (6 bases). V gave up 5 bases and J gave up 4 bases, with 14 bases separating them. Germline assignment: CDR1 KGHSH and CDR2 LQKENI. CDR3 length equals 14 residues. Here the CDR3 reads CASSIRTEITEAFF. CDR3 in DNA: TGTGCCAGCTCAATTCGGACAGAGATCACTGAAGCTTTCTTT. Supplemented by reference TRBV18 and TRBJ1-1, the full variable domain reads NAGVMQNPRHLVRRRGQEARLRCSPMKGHSHVYWYRQLPEEGLKFMVYLQKENIIDESGMPKERFSAEFPKEGPSILRIQQVVRGDSAAYFCASSIRTEITEAFFGQGTRLTVV.

A few counts support this clone. J is TRBJ2-7 and V is TRBV5-1; 8 bases agree with TRBD1. The CDR3 has 13 amino acids. Per germline, CDR1 SGHRS and CDR2 YFSETQ. V shed 4 bases, J shed 3 bases, and the junction held 3 bases outside the gene matches. The CDR3 region is CASSRDRYYEQYF. The CDR3 nucleotides read TGCGCCAGCAGCCGGGACAGGTACTACGAGCAGTACTTC.

This clone has only a few counts. V usage is TRBV18 and J usage is TRBJ2-7; D ambiguous. The CDR3 is 12 residues long. Trimming took off 2 bases at V and 6 bases at J, with 8 bases between the two ends. CDR1 KGHSH and CDR2 LQKENI come from the germline V gene. CDR3 in DNA: TGTGCCAGCTCACCATCCCTGTCCGAGCAGTACTTC. It encodes CASSPSLSEQYF. The full variable domain, its missing parts supplied by reference TRBV18 and TRBJ2-7, is NAGVMQNPRHLVRRRGQEARLRCSPMKGHSHVYWYRQLPEEGLKFMVYLQKENIIDESGMPKERFSAEFPKEGPSILRIQQVVRGDSAAYFCASSPSLSEQYFGPGTRLTVT.

This clone occurred a few times. V gene TRBV5-1 combines with J gene TRBJ2-5, with D tentatively TRBD2 (5 bases). Germline V gene lookup returns CDR1 SGHRS and CDR2 YFSETQ. The V end lost 0 bases, the J end lost 3 bases, and 9 bases lay between the germline ends. CDR3 length: 14 amino acids. The CDR3, as DNA: TGCGCCAGCAGCTTGGATGGTAGCGAAGAGACCCAGTACTTC. Its protein product is CASSLDGSEETQYF.

The chain carries TRBV4-3 and TRBJ2-1; perhaps TRBD2 as D (5 bases). The V end was cut by 0 bases, the J end by 9 bases, with 12 bases between. The CDR3 spans 14 residues. Germline CDR1 and CDR2: LGHNA and YSLEER. Written as DNA, the CDR3 is TGCGCCAGCAGCCAAGAGGGGTCCGGAGGTGAGCAGTTCTTC. This translates into CASSQEGSGGEQFF.

V usage is TRBV5-1 and J usage is TRBJ2-6; TRBD2 might be the D (5 bases). The germline V gene encodes CDR1 SGHRS and CDR2 YFSETQ. V dropped 4 bases and J dropped 6 bases, with 11 bases sitting between them. This CDR3 has 14 amino acids. The CDR3 DNA sequence: TGCGCCAGCAGCCCGGGGTTTGTGGCCAACGTCCTGACTTTC. This gives the protein CASSPGFVANVLTF.